This T cell receptor beta chain was identified during a study of blood T cell repertoires in COVID-19. J was trimmed by 3 bases and V by 5 bases; bases with no gene match: 12. CDR3 length: 17 amino acids. CDR1 is MNHNY, CDR2 SVGAGI, per germline (reference sequence). This clone occurred once. While infection was still active, Seattle patients were enrolled and then followed longitudinally. Data came from immunoSEQ multiplex PCR; TCRdb stores just in-frame clones and leaves some out. The sample consists of 250,000 to 350,000 clones, 90% of them appearing once. The material sequenced was peripheral blood. This chain connects TRBV6-6 to TRBJ1-1, with 10 bases fitting TRBD1. The sequence was obtained from a woman aged 50 to 65 with COVID-19, enrolled during active disease. The CDR3, as DNA: TGTGCCAGCAGTCCCTCCGGGACAGGGGCGCAGTACACTGAAGCTTTCTTT. It is translated as CASSPSGTGAQYTEAFF.